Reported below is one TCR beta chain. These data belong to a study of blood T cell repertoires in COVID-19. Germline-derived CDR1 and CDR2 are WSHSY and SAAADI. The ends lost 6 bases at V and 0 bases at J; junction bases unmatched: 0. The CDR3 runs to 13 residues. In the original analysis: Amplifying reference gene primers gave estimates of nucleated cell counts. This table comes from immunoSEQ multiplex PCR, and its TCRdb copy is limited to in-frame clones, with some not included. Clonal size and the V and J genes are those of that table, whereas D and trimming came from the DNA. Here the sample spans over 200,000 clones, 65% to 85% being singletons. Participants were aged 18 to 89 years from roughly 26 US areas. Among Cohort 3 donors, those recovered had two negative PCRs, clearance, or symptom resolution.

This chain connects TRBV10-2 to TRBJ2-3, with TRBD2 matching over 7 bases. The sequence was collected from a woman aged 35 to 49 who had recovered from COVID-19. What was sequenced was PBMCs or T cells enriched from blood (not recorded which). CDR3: CASRLASTDTQYF. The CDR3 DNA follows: TGCGCCAGCAGACTAGCGAGCACAGATACGCAGTATTTT.